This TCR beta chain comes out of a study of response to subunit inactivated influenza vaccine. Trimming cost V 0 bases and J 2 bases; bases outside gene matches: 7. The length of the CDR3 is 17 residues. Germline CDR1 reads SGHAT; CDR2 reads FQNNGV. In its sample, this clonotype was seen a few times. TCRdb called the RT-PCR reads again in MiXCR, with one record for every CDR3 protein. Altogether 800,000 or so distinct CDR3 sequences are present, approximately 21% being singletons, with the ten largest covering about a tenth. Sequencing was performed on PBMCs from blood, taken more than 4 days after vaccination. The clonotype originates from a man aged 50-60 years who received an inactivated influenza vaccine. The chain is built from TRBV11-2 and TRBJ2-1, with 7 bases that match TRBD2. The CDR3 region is CASSLEPAGTTYNEQFF. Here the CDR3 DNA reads TGTGCCAGCAGCTTAGAACCAGCGGGGACCACCTACAATGAGCAGTTCTTC.